The T cell receptor (beta chain) described here comes from a study of T cell changes during pregnancy in multiple sclerosis. Germline CDR1 MGHRA, CDR2 YSYEKL. The CDR3 spans 14 residues. Trimming removed 1 base at V and 5 bases at J, with 11 bases between. The method was immunoSEQ multiplex PCR; TCRdb's version includes in-frame clones alone and lacks a portion of them. Of under 50,000 clones detected, around 91% appear once; the ten largest clones hold 0.55% to 0.7%. V usage is TRBV4-1 and J usage is TRBJ2-5, with D perhaps matching TRBD2 (6 bases). This TCR was sampled from a female donor in good health, enrolled as a control in a pregnancy study. The material sequenced was CD4+ T cells from peripheral blood mononuclear cells, taken in the second trimester of pregnancy. This chain's CDR3 is CASSQVGGRETQYF. The CDR3 DNA reads TGCGCCAGCAGCCAAGTCGGAGGGCGGGAGACCCAGTACTTC.